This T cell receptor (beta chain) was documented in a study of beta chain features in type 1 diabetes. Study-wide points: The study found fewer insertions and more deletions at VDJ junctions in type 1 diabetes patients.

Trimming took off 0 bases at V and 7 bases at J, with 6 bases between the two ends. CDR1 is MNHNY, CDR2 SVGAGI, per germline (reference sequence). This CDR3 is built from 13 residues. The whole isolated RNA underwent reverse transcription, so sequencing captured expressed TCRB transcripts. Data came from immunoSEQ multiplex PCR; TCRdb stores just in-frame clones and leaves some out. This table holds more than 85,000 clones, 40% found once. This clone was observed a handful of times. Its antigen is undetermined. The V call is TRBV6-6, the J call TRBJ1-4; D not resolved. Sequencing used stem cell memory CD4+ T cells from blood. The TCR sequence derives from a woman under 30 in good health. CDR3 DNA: TGTGCCAGCAGTTACTCAGGGAGTGAAAAACTGTTTTTT. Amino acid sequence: CASSYSGSEKLFF.